The rows below give T cell receptor beta chains drawn from one sample of a study of T cells in Graves' hyperthyroidism and ophthalmopathy. Via MiXCR, TCRdb re-called the multiplex PCR reads, giving one row per CDR3 protein. Among hundreds of thousands of distinct CDR3 sequences listed, 35% to 40% were seen once. Material: blood. The origin of the receptors is a young man with Graves' hyperthyroidism. Each CDR3 is given with its conserved first and last residue. Each record gives: V gene, CDR3 protein.

v_call: TRBV29-1; cdr3_aa: CSVEVWGETQYF
v_call: TRBV9; cdr3_aa: CASSPWQQETQYF
v_call: TRBV12-3/TRBV12-4; cdr3_aa: CASSLQSGNTIYF
v_call: TRBV20-1; cdr3_aa: CSARPQGTGELFF
v_call: TRBV10-3; cdr3_aa: CASKGLAGVSGELFF
v_call: TRBV6-1; cdr3_aa: CASSPFSTEAFF
v_call: TRBV7-8; cdr3_aa: CASSLSPGVRNTEAFF
v_call: TRBV7-2; cdr3_aa: CASSPDPLRADTQYF
v_call: TRBV15; cdr3_aa: CATSSGYTENQPQHF
v_call: TRBV6-5; cdr3_aa: CASRLTGTGNTEAFF
v_call: TRBV4-1; cdr3_aa: CASSQDWGEAFF
v_call: TRBV4-1; cdr3_aa: CASSQGGLQTQYF
v_call: TRBV2; cdr3_aa: CASSWDRLSGEQFF